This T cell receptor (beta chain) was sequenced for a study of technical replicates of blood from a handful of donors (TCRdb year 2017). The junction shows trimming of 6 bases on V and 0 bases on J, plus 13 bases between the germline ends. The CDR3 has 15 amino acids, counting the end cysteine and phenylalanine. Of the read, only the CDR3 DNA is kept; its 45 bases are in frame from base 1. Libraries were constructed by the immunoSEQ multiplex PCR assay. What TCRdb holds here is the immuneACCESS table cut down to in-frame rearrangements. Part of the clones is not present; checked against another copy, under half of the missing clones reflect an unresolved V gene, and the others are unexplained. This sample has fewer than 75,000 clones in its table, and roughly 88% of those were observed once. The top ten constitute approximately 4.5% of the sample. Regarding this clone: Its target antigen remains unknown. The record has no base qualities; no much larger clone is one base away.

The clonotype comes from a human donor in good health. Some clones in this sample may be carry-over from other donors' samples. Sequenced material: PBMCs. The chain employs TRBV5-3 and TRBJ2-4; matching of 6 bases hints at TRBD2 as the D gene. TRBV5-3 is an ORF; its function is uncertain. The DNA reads TGTGCCAGAATAAGTTCGGGGGTAGCCAAAAACATTCAGTACTTC. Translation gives CARISSGVAKNIQYF.